This TCR beta chain was recorded in a study of identifying expanded T cells in peripheral blood. Produced via immunoSEQ multiplex PCR; TCRdb's table is partial and in-frame only. The sample carries 84,000 or so clones, about 87% recorded once. General observations from the study: About 1.3 clones differed between technical replicates, versus 16.4 and 19 over time. Across healthy donors, higher total template counts meant significantly greater roughly two-week count variance.

This clone was seen only once. As yet, its antigen is unknown. During the collection period, no donor immune events like infections were recorded. Unmatched junction bases numbered 2, after V lost 1 base and J lost 1 base. CDR1 SEHNR and CDR2 FQNEAQ come from the germline V gene (reference sequence). CDR3 length: 15 amino acids. The source is a person between 18 and 69 years old in good health. The rearrangement uses TRBV7-9 and TRBJ2-7; 9 nucleotides match TRBD2. The sequenced material came from blood. CDR3 region: CASSLGSGRSYEQYF. In DNA, the CDR3 is TGTGCCAGCAGCTTAGGTAGCGGGAGATCCTACGAGCAGTACTTC.